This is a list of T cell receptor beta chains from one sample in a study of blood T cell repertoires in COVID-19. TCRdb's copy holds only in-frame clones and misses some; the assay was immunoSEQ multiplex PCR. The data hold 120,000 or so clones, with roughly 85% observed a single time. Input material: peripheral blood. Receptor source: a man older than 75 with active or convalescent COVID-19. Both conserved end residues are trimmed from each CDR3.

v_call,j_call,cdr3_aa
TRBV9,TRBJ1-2,ASRNREDYGYT
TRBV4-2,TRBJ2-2,ASSPKIYRDRTNTGELF
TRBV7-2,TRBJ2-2,ASSLGYGRETGELF
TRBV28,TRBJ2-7,ASCRQGTHEQY
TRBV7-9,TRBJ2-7,ASSRGLAGGSYEQY
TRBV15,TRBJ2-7,ATSSDLAGTYEQY
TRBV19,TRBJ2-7,ASSIAGRAYEQY
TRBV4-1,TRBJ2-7,ASSQETSGVYEQY
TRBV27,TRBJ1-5,ASSLFYSTNQPQH
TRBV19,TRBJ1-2,ASSIRETHYGYT
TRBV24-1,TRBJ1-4,ATSDLKGELF
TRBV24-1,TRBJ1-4,ATSETGVEKLF
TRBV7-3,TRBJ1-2,ASSLVGTGDGYT
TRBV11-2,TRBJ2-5,ASSLVWEPQY
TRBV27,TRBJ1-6,ASSLFLGTGGSPLH
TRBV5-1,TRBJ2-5,ASSPGTSADTRETQY
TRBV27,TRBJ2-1,ASRSGTRGKEQF
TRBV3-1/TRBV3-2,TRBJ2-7,ASSQVPQGGYEQY
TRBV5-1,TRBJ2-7,ASSLVNRGYYSYEQY
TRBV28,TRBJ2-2,ASSTGGSKLSNTGELF
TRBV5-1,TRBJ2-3,ASSLSGDTDTQY
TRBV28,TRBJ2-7,ASSLGSSYEQY
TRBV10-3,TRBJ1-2,AISESAGWYT
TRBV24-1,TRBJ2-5,ATSAGGPETQY
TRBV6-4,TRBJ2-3,ASMVGHTDTQY
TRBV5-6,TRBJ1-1,ASSADWNTEAF
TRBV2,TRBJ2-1,ASSEALGGTSGREQF
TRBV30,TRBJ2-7,AWSHDRGPYEQY
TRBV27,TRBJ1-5,ASSLGFGVGVPQH
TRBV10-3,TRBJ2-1,ATGQGALNEQF
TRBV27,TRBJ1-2,ASSFQGYANYGYT
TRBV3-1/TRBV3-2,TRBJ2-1,ASSHIAGGPYEQF
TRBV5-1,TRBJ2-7,ASSFRTSGSPSLGEQY
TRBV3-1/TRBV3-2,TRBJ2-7,ASSQRSYSYEQY
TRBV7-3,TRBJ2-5,ASSAGLAGVETQY
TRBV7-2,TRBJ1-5,ASSLAPTGVNQPQH
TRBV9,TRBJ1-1,ASSDRATPRNTEAF
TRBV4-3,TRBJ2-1,ASSQVQYNEQF
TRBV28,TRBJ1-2,ASSSPRGATGGYT
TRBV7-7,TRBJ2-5,ASGSGTGFGETQY
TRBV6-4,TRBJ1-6,ASSEHDREVPLH
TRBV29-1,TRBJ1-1,SVLRGARHTEAF
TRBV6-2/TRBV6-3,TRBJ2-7,ASSNTRRGQDYEQY
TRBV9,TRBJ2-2,ASSPRRRWAGELF
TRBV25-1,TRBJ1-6,ASSEQGGSPLH
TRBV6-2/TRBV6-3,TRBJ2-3,ASSSAYGARTDTQY
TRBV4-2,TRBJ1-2,ASSQVELANYGYT
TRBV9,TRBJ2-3,ASSVTFGGGAEDTQY